The sequence of this T cell receptor (beta chain) was determined in a study of esophageal squamous cell carcinoma under preoperative chemotherapy (dated by TCRdb to 2016 to 2019). Background on the whole study: The study profiled TCR repertoires of both peripheral blood T cells and tumor-infiltrating lymphocytes. The effects of paclitaxel-nedaplatin chemotherapy on T-cell receptor repertoires in patients with esophageal squamous cell carcinoma were assessed. Repertoires from samples obtained before paclitaxel-nedaplatin therapy were compared with repertoires from samples obtained after paclitaxel-nedaplatin therapy. The cohort comprised roughly 5 patients with primary esophageal squamous cell carcinoma. Study-wide conclusions, independent of this receptor: Post-treatment tumor-infiltrating lymphocytes appeared to be derived in part from peripheral T cells migrating into the tumor, rather than solely from local clonal changes. The cohort was small, with only five or six patients with esophageal squamous cell carcinoma analyzed. A significant increase in TCR diversity was observed in peripheral T cells after chemotherapy, whereas no such increase was observed in tumor-infiltrating lymphocytes. Clonotype frequencies shifted immediately and substantially under paclitaxel-nedaplatin therapy, and abundant clones were more likely to contract than to amplify.

Libraries were prepared through PCR. The run used a HiSeq X Ten. High-throughput sequencing was used to characterize TCR repertoires. The public sequencing data were trimmed at Q25 with fastp and processed into clonotypes with MiXCR by TCRdb, which kept only in-frame beta chains. For every CDR3 protein sequence, its rows merge into one entry that carries the most common genes and DNA. The sample records roughly 30,000 distinct CDR3 sequences, about half of which are singletons. The ten largest clones take up about 12% of the sample. This clonotype is medium-sized (0.01 to 0.1%) in terms of sample share. Its antigen is unknown. Per-base quality was not reported, and no clone a single base away is much larger than it. The sample's time point label, in plain terms: before preoperative PTX-NDP chemotherapy. Before surgery, patients were given paclitaxel-nedaplatin as preoperative chemotherapy. The germline V gene yields SGHTA for CDR1 and FQGNSA for CDR2. Ends trimmed: V by 5 bases, J by 11 bases; bases unmatched to a gene: 13. The CDR3 goes from the cysteine to the phenylalanine over 15 residues. The read is trimmed to its CDR3 DNA, 45 bases read in frame from base 1.

The V and J genes are TRBV7-2 and TRBJ2-5; TRBD2 lines up with 11 middle nucleotides. This TCR was recovered from a human donor with esophageal squamous cell carcinoma. The donor label of this sample is uncertain. This material was collected from a patient given preoperative chemotherapy. At the DNA level, the sequence is TGTGCCAGCAGCGCGACTAGCGGGACCTACAATGAGCAGTACTTC. Translated, it gives CASSATSGTYNEQYF. Outside the CDR3, residues come from the reference TRBV7-2 and TRBJ2-5 proteins, so the full variable domain is: GAGVSQSPSNKVTEKGKDVELRCDPISGHTALYWYRQSLGQGLEFLIYFQGNSAPDKSGLPSDRFSAERTGGSVSTLTIQRTQQEDSAVYLCASSATSGTYNEQYFGPGTRLLVL.